What follows are 6 T cell receptor beta chains derived from one specimen sequenced in a study of early T cells in non-severe SARS-CoV-2 infection. TCRdb re-called the 5' RACE reads with MiXCR, one entry per CDR3 protein. This sample has about 31,000 distinct CDR3 sequences, with approximately 5.3% found just once. Sequencing was done on a sample of whole blood. These receptors were taken from an adult who was a healthcare worker with PCR-confirmed SARS-CoV-2 infection or an uninfected control (not recorded which).

This clonotype appeared a few times. The V gene is TRBV20-1, the J gene TRBJ1-2; 9 bases agree with TRBD1. Germline V gives CDR1 DFQATT, CDR2 SNEGSKA (reference sequence). This CDR3 is built from 15 residues. Trimming took 3 bases from V and 4 from J; bases not matched to a gene: 9. The CDR3 region has the DNA TGCAGTGCTAGCGGACAGGGGATCTCTACCTATGGCTACACCTTC. Its translation is CSASGQGISTYGYTF.

The J gene is TRBJ2-7, the V gene TRBV30; 7 bases fit TRBD2. After removal of 5 bases from V and 4 bases from J, the junction contained 5 bases not matched to a gene. Germline V gives CDR1 GTSNPN, CDR2 SVGIG (reference sequence). The CDR3 consists of 12 residues. The CDR3 spells CAWGGSGYEQYF. The CDR3 nucleotides are TGTGCCTGGGGTGGTAGCGGGTACGAGCAGTACTTC.

The table lists this clonotype with many counts. The J gene is TRBJ2-5, the V gene TRBV7-3; 7 bases map to TRBD2. Germline V CDR1 and CDR2: SGHTA, FQGTGA. The CDR3 contains 15 residues. V dropped 6 bases and J dropped 5; count of bases not matched to a gene: 12. DNA for the CDR3: TGTGCCAGCAGTTCGACCGGGACTAAAGGCGAGACCCAGTACTTC. This sequence encodes CASSSTGTKGETQYF.

This sequence joins TRBV15 and TRBJ2-3, with 7 bases matching TRBD2. The V segment lost 5 bases and the J segment 3 bases; nucleotides outside the gene matches: 11. The CDR3 loop spans 16 amino acids. Germline values: CDR1 LNHNV, CDR2 YYDKDF (reference sequence). The CDR3 region is CATSGTGGGRTDTQYF. The CDR3 DNA reads TGTGCCACCAGCGGGACGGGCGGGGGTAGGACAGATACGCAGTATTTT.

This clonotype has a count of ten or more. The chain couples TRBV9 to TRBJ2-2, with D unclear. The CDR3 loop spans 13 amino acids. Germline V CDR1 and CDR2: SGDLS, YYNGEE. Deletions cut 1 base from V and 9 bases from J, with 10 bases between. The CDR3 DNA reads as TGTGCCAGCAGCGTAAGGGCCGGCCGGGAGCTGTTTTTT. Translating it yields CASSVRAGRELFF. The full variable domain, in which reference TRBV9 and TRBJ2-2 provide the parts outside the CDR3, is DSGVTQTPKHLITATGQRVTLRCSPRSGDLSVYWYQQSLDQGLQFLIQYYNGEERAKGNILERFSAQQFPDLHSELNLSSLELGDSALYFCASSVRAGRELFFGEGSRLTVL.

This clonotype was seen at least ten times. V usage is TRBV19 and J usage is TRBJ2-3, with a tentative D call TRBD2 (6 bases). V was clipped by 6 bases and J by 5 bases, with 12 bases between them. The CDR3 consists of 13 residues. CDR1 and CDR2 from the germline V gene are LNHDA and SQIVND (reference sequence). CDR3 region: CASREGLGDTQYF. CDR3 DNA: TGTGCCAGTAGGGAGGGTCTCGGAGATACGCAGTATTTT.